This T cell receptor beta chain came from a study of T cell responses to AZD1222 COVID-19 vaccine. Findings and limits, study-wide: It was only 6 or 7 AZD1222 recipients who were seropositive at baseline.

Pooled together were second doses at about 4 or about 12 weeks. With regard to this clone: Antigen: not known.

Produced via immunoSEQ multiplex PCR; TCRdb's table is partial and in-frame only. Altogether roughly 15,000 clones are present, over 60% being singletons, with the ten largest covering 11% to 15%. The V gene's germline CDR1 is SGHNT and CDR2 YYREEE (reference sequence). Trimming pared 0 bases from V and 5 bases from J, leaving 14 bases between. The CDR3 length is 15 residues. The chain is built from TRBV5-4 and TRBJ2-5; the D gene is possibly TRBD1 (5 bases). The source was peripheral blood, collected 28 days after the second AZD1222 dose. The receptor was derived from an adult who received the AZD1222 COVID-19 vaccine. CDR3 region: CASSLGSGKIETQYF. CDR3 in DNA: TGTGCCAGCAGCTTGGGGTCAGGGAAAATCGAGACCCAGTACTTC.